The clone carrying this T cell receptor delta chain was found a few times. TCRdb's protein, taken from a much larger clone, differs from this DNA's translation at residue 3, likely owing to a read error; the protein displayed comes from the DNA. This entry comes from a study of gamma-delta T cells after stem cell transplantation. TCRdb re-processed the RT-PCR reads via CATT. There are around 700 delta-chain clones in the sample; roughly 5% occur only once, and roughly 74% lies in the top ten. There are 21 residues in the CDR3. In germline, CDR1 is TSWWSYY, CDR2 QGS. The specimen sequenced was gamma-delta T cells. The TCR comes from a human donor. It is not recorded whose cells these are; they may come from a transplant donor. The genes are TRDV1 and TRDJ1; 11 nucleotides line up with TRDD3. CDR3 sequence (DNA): TGTGCTATTGGGGAACTAGAGTCAGACTGGGGGATAAAAGGGGGGACCGATAAACTCATCTTT. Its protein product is CAIGELESDWGIKGGTDKLIF.